This T cell receptor (beta chain) was sequenced during a study of blood T cell repertoires in COVID-19. The assay was immunoSEQ multiplex PCR, and TCRdb's table has in-frame clones only and misses some. The sample shows hundreds of thousands of clones, about nine tenths of them seen only once. In germline, CDR1 is KGHDR, CDR2 SFDVKD. The CDR3 length is 16 residues. V lost 1 base and J lost 1, with 7 bases in between. The sequence derives from a man in his sixties who had recovered from COVID-19. Sequenced input: PBMCs or T cells enriched from blood (not recorded which). This sequence joins TRBV24-1 and TRBJ2-6, with unresolved D. CDR3 sequence (DNA): TGTGCCACCAGTGATTTCACACAATCTGGGGCCAACGTCCTGACTTTC. It is translated as CATSDFTQSGANVLTF.